These 19 T cell receptor beta chains originate from one sample sequenced in a study of STAT5B mutations in CD4+ large granular lymphocyte leukemia. Here immunoSEQ multiplex PCR was the method, and the copy in TCRdb shows in-frame clones only, minus some. This table has 25,000 to 30,000 clones, around 72% appearing once. Sequenced input: CD4+ T cells from blood buffy coats. All receptors derive from a human donor in good health.

This clone appeared once. This sequence joins TRBV11-2 and TRBJ2-7; D not resolved. Per germline, CDR1 SGHAT and CDR2 FQNNGV. The CDR3 sequence is 13 residues long. Trimming removed 3 bases at V and 3 bases at J, with 9 bases between. DNA of the CDR3: TGTGCCAGCAGCTTTTTCGGAAACTACGAGCAGTACGTC. Translating it yields CASSFFGNYEQYV.

V and J are TRBV19 and TRBJ1-2; 8 positions agree with TRBD1. Germline CDR1 reads LNHDA; CDR2 reads SQIVND (reference sequence). Unmatched junction bases numbered 8, after V lost 5 bases and J lost 3 bases. This CDR3 is 15 amino acids long. The CDR3 nucleotides read TGTGCCAGTAGTGCTTGGGACAGGAGCTACTATGGCTACACCTTC. This translates into CASSAWDRSYYGYTF.

This chain joins TRBV6-4 and TRBJ2-6; no firm D call. The V end lost 6 bases, the J end lost 0 bases, and 6 bases lay between the germline ends. The CDR3 has 14 residues. Germline values: CDR1 MRHNA, CDR2 SNTAGT. CDR3 coding DNA: TGTGCCAGCAGCGACAACTCTGGGGCCAACGTCCTGACTTTC. This sequence encodes CASSDNSGANVLTF.

This clone was picked up one time. The CDR3 sequence: CASSPIQNTEAFF. The CDR3 nucleotides are TGTGCCAGCAGCCCTATTCAGAACACTGAAGCTTTCTTT. The chain carries TRBV6-6 and TRBJ1-1; D is unresolved. V was clipped by 6 bases and J by 1 base, with 9 bases between them. This CDR3 is 13 amino acids long. Germline V gene sequence: CDR1 MNHNY, CDR2 SVGAGI (reference sequence).

This clone was found a few times. The chain is built from TRBV28 and TRBJ2-3, with TRBD2 matching 10 bases. Germline lookup yields CDR1 MDHEN and CDR2 SYDVKM. Germline trimming cut 5 bases from V and 2 bases from J; bases unmatched to any gene: 13. This CDR3 is 18 amino acids long. CDR3 region: CASSPHATGTSDTDTQYF. The DNA of the CDR3 is TGTGCCAGCAGTCCTCATGCCACCGGGACTAGCGACACAGATACGCAGTATTTT.

The V and J genes are TRBV19 and TRBJ2-7; the D gene is possibly TRBD1 (6 bases). The germline CDR1 and CDR2 sequences are LNHDA and SQIVND (reference sequence). V lost 3 bases, J lost 3 bases, and 15 bases lay in between. The CDR3 sequence is 15 residues long. CDR3 nucleotides: TGTGCCAGTAGTATCGGTCTTAGGACAGACTACGAGCAGTACTTC. It translates to CASSIGLRTDYEQYF.

This clone was seen a single time. The rearrangement joins TRBV4-1 to TRBJ2-5, with D possibly called TRBD1 or TRBD2 (5 bases each). V gave up 0 bases and J gave up 5 bases, with 13 bases separating them. The CDR3 is 15 amino acids. Germline V CDR1 and CDR2: MGHRA, YSYEKL. CDR3 in DNA: TGCGCCAGCAGCCAAGATTGGGGGAATTTGGAGACCCAGTACTTC. It is translated as CASSQDWGNLETQYF.

CDR3 DNA sequence: TGTGCCAGCAGCTATTCGCGGTTCACCGGGGAGCTGTTTTTT. It specifies CASSYSRFTGELFF. The chain couples TRBV7-2 to TRBJ2-2; D is uncertain. Trimming took off 4 bases at V and 4 bases at J, with 10 bases between the two ends. This CDR3 spans 14 amino acids. Per the germline V gene, CDR1 is SGHTA and CDR2 is FQGNSA.

This chain uses TRBV5-1 with TRBJ2-7; 8 bases are shared with TRBD2. V dropped 7 bases and J dropped 3; count of bases not matched to a gene: 3. This CDR3 contains 12 residues. Germline V gives CDR1 SGHRS, CDR2 YFSETQ. CDR3 DNA sequence: TGCGCCAGCGCCGGGACTAGCTACGAGCAGTACTTC. Residues: CASAGTSYEQYF. Using reference TRBV5-1 and TRBJ2-7 for the parts outside the CDR3, the full variable domain is KAGVTQTPRYLIKTRGQQVTLSCSPISGHRSVSWYQQTPGQGLQFLFEYFSETQRNKGNFPGRFSGRQFSNSRSEMNVSTLELGDSALYLCASAGTSYEQYFGPGTRLTVT.

The gene calls are TRBV6-4 and TRBJ1-4; 12 bases line up with TRBD1. With V trimmed by 10 bases and J by 4 bases, 10 bases remained unmatched. The CDR3 contains 16 residues. Germline lookup yields CDR1 MRHNA and CDR2 SNTAGT. In DNA form, the CDR3 reads TGTGCCAACAACCGGGACAGGGGGCCCGGTAATGAAAAACTGTTTTTT. Translation gives CANNRDRGPGNEKLFF.

The rearrangement links TRBV5-1 to TRBJ1-1; weak D call: TRBD1 (6 bases). Trimming removed 0 bases at V and 1 base at J, with 10 bases between. From germline, CDR1 is SGHRS and CDR2 YFSETQ. CDR3 length: 15 amino acids. The CDR3 spells CASSLAGAQNTEAFF. DNA of the CDR3: TGCGCCAGCAGCTTGGCGGGGGCTCAGAACACTGAAGCTTTCTTT.

This chain uses TRBV7-8 with TRBJ1-1; the match to TRBD1 covers 9 bases. The CDR3 has 14 residues. The V and J ends lost 4 bases and 1 base, in that order; junction bases with no gene match: 1. The germline V gene encodes CDR1 SGHVS and CDR2 FQNEAQ. The CDR3 sequence: CASSSTGGNTEAFF. In DNA form, the CDR3 reads TGTGCCAGCAGCTCGACAGGGGGGAACACTGAAGCTTTCTTT. Full variable domain (remainder filled in from reference TRBV7-8 and TRBJ1-1): GAGVSQSPRYKVAKRGQDVALRCDPISGHVSLFWYQQALGQGPEFLTYFQNEAQLDKSGLPSDRFFAERPEGSVSTLKIQRTQQEDSAVYLCASSSTGGNTEAFFGQGTRLTVV.

Only one count was recorded for this clone. The rearrangement links TRBV6-5 to TRBJ2-1, with unresolved D. The CDR3 loop spans 14 amino acids. The germline gives CDR1 MNHEY, CDR2 SVGAGI. The V end lost 0 bases, the J end lost 3 bases, and 6 bases lay between the germline ends. The CDR3 DNA reads as TGTGCCAGCAGTTACTCAAGGGTCTACAATGAGCAGTTCTTC. It encodes CASSYSRVYNEQFF.

The chain recombines TRBV6-5 with TRBJ2-3; D is possibly TRBD1 (6 bases). This CDR3 contains 12 residues. Germline CDR1 MNHEY, CDR2 SVGAGI. V shed 6 bases and J shed 6 bases, with 10 bases lying between them. For the CDR3, the DNA is TGTGCCAGCAGATCACAGGGTGATACGCAGTATTTT. Translated, it gives CASRSQGDTQYF.

The chain recombines TRBV5-1 with TRBJ2-3, with unresolved D. Looked up from germline, CDR1 is SGHRS and CDR2 is YFSETQ. CDR3 length equals 14 residues. With 0 bases removed from V and 0 bases from J, the gap between germline ends came to 5 bases. The CDR3 DNA is TGCGCCAGCAGCTTGGGTCAGAGCACAGATACGCAGTATTTT. This gives the protein CASSLGQSTDTQYF.

The chain joins TRBV11-3 to TRBJ2-2, with TRBD2 matching 7 bases. J gave up 7 bases and V 3 bases, and 2 bases lay outside the gene matches. Germline CDR1 and CDR2: SGHNT and YENEEA. The CDR3 totals 13 residues. As DNA, the CDR3 is TGTGCCAGCAGCTTCGGGGGGATCGGGGAGCTGTTTTTT. It specifies CASSFGGIGELFF. The full variable domain, its missing parts supplied by reference TRBV11-3 and TRBJ2-2, is EAGVVQSPRYKIIEKKQPVAFWCNPISGHNTLYWYLQNLGQGPELLIRYENEEAVDDSQLPKDRFSAERLKGVDSTLKIQPAELGDSAVYLCASSFGGIGELFFGEGSRLTVL.

V usage is TRBV6-1 and J usage is TRBJ2-5, with 7 bases that match TRBD1. Germline CDR1 reads MNHNS; CDR2 reads SASEGT. The CDR3 loop spans 13 amino acids. After removal of 5 bases from V and 5 bases from J, the junction contained 5 bases not matched to a gene. CDR3 sequence reads: CASSQTGLETQYF. In DNA form, the CDR3 reads TGTGCCAGCAGTCAGACAGGGCTGGAGACCCAGTACTTC.

This clone has a single count. The V gene is TRBV10-1, the J gene TRBJ2-7; 11 bases fit TRBD2. V gave up 10 bases and J gave up 2 bases; unmatched junction bases: 4. The germline CDR1 and CDR2 sequences are WNHNN and SYGVQD (reference sequence). This CDR3 contains 13 residues. The CDR3 loop is CATGTSGTYEQYF. In DNA, the CDR3 is TGCGCCACCGGGACTAGCGGCACCTACGAGCAGTACTTC.

This clone has just a few counts. J is TRBJ1-2 and V is TRBV10-3; weak D call: TRBD1 (5 bases). Germline CDR1 and CDR2: ENHRY and SYGVKD. The CDR3 is 13 residues long. Trimming removed 8 bases at V and 4 bases at J, with 14 bases between. Here the CDR3 DNA reads TGTGCCATCGGGATTGGAGGGGCCTATGGCTACACCTTC. Amino acids: CAIGIGGAYGYTF.